A single sample is the source of the 6 T cell receptor beta chains below, sequenced in a study of OX40 agonist ivuxolimab in advanced cancers. TCRdb keeps only in-frame clones here, not all; method: immunoSEQ multiplex PCR. The table shows about 26,000 clones, with 80% to 90% occurring only once. The specimen comprised CD4+ or CD8+ T cells sorted from blood, sampled in a trial of the OX40 agonist ivuxolimab. The source is an adult with an advanced solid tumor such as melanoma, head and neck, liver or kidney cancer.

The chain links TRBV7-6 to TRBJ2-2, with D possibly TRBD2 on 6 matching bases. Trimming removed 2 bases from V and 2 bases from J, with 15 bases in between. This CDR3 has 17 amino acids. Germline V gene sequence: CDR1 SGHVS, CDR2 FNYEAQ. DNA of the CDR3: TGTGCCAGCAGCTTAAATGCTGGCGGGGTAAACACCGGGGAGCTGTTTTTT. Translation: CASSLNAGGVNTGELFF. The variable domain in full, completed from reference TRBV7-6 and TRBJ2-2, reads GAGVSQSPRYKVTKRGQDVALRCDPISGHVSLYWYRQALGQGPEFLTYFNYEAQQDKSGLPNDRFSAERPEGSISTLTIQRTEQRDSAMYRCASSLNAGGVNTGELFFGEGSRLTVL.

This clone was seen once. The chain couples TRBV9 to TRBJ2-1, with TRBD2 matching 13 bases. There are 14 residues in the CDR3. With 3 bases clipped from V and 10 bases from J, the junction kept 4 bases outside the gene matches. Germline lookup yields CDR1 SGDLS and CDR2 YYNGEE. The CDR3 region has the DNA TGTGCCAGCAGCGGGACTAGCGGGGGAGGGGAGCAGTTCTTC. Translating it yields CASSGTSGGGEQFF.

The chain joins TRBV6-1 to TRBJ2-1, with TRBD2 identical over 12 bases. The length of the CDR3 is 17 residues. J was trimmed by 5 bases and V by 3 bases; bases with no gene match: 8. From germline, CDR1 is MNHNS and CDR2 SASEGT. The CDR3: CASSETRLAGEDNEQFF. The CDR3, as DNA: TGTGCCAGCAGTGAGACCAGACTAGCGGGGGAGGACAATGAGCAGTTCTTC.

The chain employs TRBV15 and TRBJ1-1, with 10 bases that match TRBD1. The ends lost 0 bases at V and 0 bases at J; junction bases unmatched: 4. Germline V lookup: CDR1 LNHNV, CDR2 YYDKDF (reference sequence). The CDR3 sequence is 17 residues long. The CDR3 reads CATSRDGDRGMNTEAFF. CDR3 in DNA: TGTGCCACCAGCAGAGATGGGGACAGGGGCATGAACACTGAAGCTTTCTTT. Based on the CDR3 plus reference TRBV15 and TRBJ1-1, the full variable domain is DAMVIQNPRYQVTQFGKPVTLSCSQTLNHNVMYWYQQKSSQAPKLLFHYYDKDFNNEADTPDNFQSRRPNTSFCFLDIRSPGLGDTAMYLCATSRDGDRGMNTEAFFGQGTRLTVV.

This rearrangement joins TRBV4-1 to TRBJ1-1; perhaps TRBD1 as D (5 bases). Germline V gives CDR1 MGHRA, CDR2 YSYEKL. The CDR3 is 13 amino acids. V was clipped by 3 bases and J by 5 bases, with 10 bases between them. The CDR3 sequence: CASSQRTNTEAFF. The CDR3 DNA is TGCGCCAGCAGCCAGAGGACAAATACTGAAGCTTTCTTT.

The chain uses TRBV9 and TRBJ2-3, with TRBD2 matching over 7 bases. Trimming cost V 6 bases and J 1 base; bases outside gene matches: 14. This CDR3 has 17 amino acids. Germline V CDR1 and CDR2: SGDLS, YYNGEE. The CDR3, as DNA: TGTGCCAGCACAGGCGGGGGTTCTTTTAGTGGCACAGATACGCAGTATTTT. Protein product: CASTGGGSFSGTDTQYF.